This entry is about one TCR beta chain. Antigen: not known. The data are from a study of shared clonotypes between healthy human individuals. Study observations and caveats: Investigators collected only blood, and repertoires in tissues likely differ. Sharing across four donors was highest in naive CD4 (approximately 5%) and lowest in memory CD8 (0.4%).

Caucasian adults residing in Nashville, Tennessee made up all the donors. The CDR3 runs 15 residues. CDR1 and CDR2 (germline): SGHTS, YDEGEE. V was pared by 4 bases and J by 3 bases, with 17 bases between. In replicate PCRs of sorted subsets, approximately 210 ng DNA, about 29,000 T cell genomes, was used. Only in-frame clones appear in the TCRdb table, and some are missing; sequencing was by immunoSEQ multiplex PCR. The data hold some 2.4 million clones, with roughly 93% observed a single time. Sequencing was carried out using naive CD4+ T cells from PBMCs. Subset meaning: CD45RA+ positively selected. The origin of this receptor is a man between 18 and 29 years old in good health. Some clones in this sample may be carry-over from other donors' samples. This rearrangement joins TRBV5-8 to TRBJ2-7; possible D gene TRBD2, 6 bases. In nucleotides, the CDR3 is TGTGCCAGCAGCCAAAGAGGGAGGATGGACTACGAGCAGTACTTC. Protein: CASSQRGRMDYEQYF.